This T cell receptor (beta chain) was captured in a study of cytomegalovirus exposure and HLA in healthy donors. On the study more broadly: Later analysis reported that the 110 or so validation repertoires shared the platform of the roughly 680 first-cohort repertoires. Study-wide points: Testing in vitro showed a few CMV-associated chains specific for CMV antigens. The authors listed 180 or so TCR beta chains as cytomegalovirus-associated. Most TCRs appeared rarely, but some public TCRs recurred in many donors.

Trimming removed 2 bases from V and 9 bases from J, with 11 bases in between. The CDR3 is 13 amino acids. CDR1 WNHNN and CDR2 SYGVQD come from the germline V gene (reference sequence). Here immunoSEQ multiplex PCR was the method, and the copy in TCRdb shows in-frame clones only, minus some. Of about 110,000 clones listed, approximately 88% are singletons. With respect to this clone: As yet, its antigen is unknown.

The chain links TRBV10-1 to TRBJ2-1; a weak D match, TRBD1 (5 bases). This receptor was identified in a woman in her twenties or thirties in good health and CMV-seropositive. Sequencing used PBMCs. CDR3 amino acids: CASSEPGWVEQFF. The CDR3 nucleotides read TGCGCCAGCAGTGAGCCAGGGTGGGTTGAGCAGTTCTTC.